A selection of T cell receptor beta chains follows, all from one sample in a study of read filtering for tumor transcriptome and immune sequencing. Using its own MiXCR run on the reads, TCRdb lists one record per CDR3 protein. The data hold tens of thousands of distinct CDR3 sequences, with 20% to 25% observed a single time. The material sequenced was a population of CD138-negative cells sorted from bone marrow. The receptors here all came from a donor over 35 with multiple myeloma. Each CDR3 is given with its conserved first and last residue. The order of the fields is clone size, V gene, CDR3 length, J gene, D gene, CDR3 protein, CDR3 DNA. D genes are given only for firm matches. Part of the rows lack a size; the others show once, few, many or a class for expanded clones.

clone_size: NA
v_call: TRBV12-3/TRBV12-4
cdr3_length: 13
j_call: TRBJ1-5
d_call: NA
cdr3_aa: CASRGSLNQPQHF
cdr3_nt: TGTGCCAGCCGAGGCAGCTTAAATCAGCCCCAGCATTTT

clone_size: many
v_call: TRBV3-1
cdr3_length: 16
j_call: TRBJ2-5
d_call: NA
cdr3_aa: CASSQDFGGGRKTQYF
cdr3_nt: TGTGCCAGCAGCCAAGATTTTGGAGGGGGCAGGAAGACCCAGTACTTC

clone_size: NA
v_call: TRBV10-2
cdr3_length: 14
j_call: TRBJ2-4
d_call: NA
cdr3_aa: CASSQSLAKNIQYF
cdr3_nt: TGCGCCAGCAGTCAGAGTTTAGCCAAAAACATTCAGTACTTC

clone_size: NA
v_call: TRBV29-1
cdr3_length: 12
j_call: TRBJ2-2
d_call: NA
cdr3_aa: CSGTKGTGELFF
cdr3_nt: TGCAGCGGGACAAAAGGTACCGGGGAGCTGTTTTTT

clone_size: many
v_call: TRBV7-3
cdr3_length: 15
j_call: TRBJ2-1
d_call: NA
cdr3_aa: CASSLIRDQYNEQFF
cdr3_nt: TGTGCCAGCAGCTTAATTCGGGACCAGTACAATGAGCAGTTCTTC

clone_size: NA
v_call: TRBV4-1
cdr3_length: 16
j_call: TRBJ2-4
d_call: NA
cdr3_aa: CASSQVEEMDKNIQYF
cdr3_nt: TGCGCCAGCAGCCAAGTGGAGGAGATGGACAAAAACATTCAGTACTTC

clone_size: NA
v_call: TRBV2
cdr3_length: 16
j_call: TRBJ2-2
d_call: NA
cdr3_aa: CASTSRRAGSARELFF
cdr3_nt: TGTGCCAGCACCTCACGGCGGGCCGGGTCGGCCAGGGAGCTGTTTTTT

clone_size: NA
v_call: TRBV11-2
cdr3_length: 15
j_call: TRBJ2-5
d_call: TRBD2
cdr3_aa: CANSSLAGSQETQYF
cdr3_nt: TGTGCCAACAGCTCCCTAGCGGGATCTCAAGAGACCCAGTACTTT

clone_size: many
v_call: TRBV5-1
cdr3_length: 15
j_call: TRBJ2-3
d_call: NA
cdr3_aa: CASSFSGAHTDTQYF
cdr3_nt: TGCGCCAGCAGCTTTTCGGGAGCCCACACAGATACGCAGTATTTT

clone_size: many
v_call: TRBV28
cdr3_length: 18
j_call: TRBJ1-6
d_call: NA
cdr3_aa: CASSPFYAGRRVDSPLHF
cdr3_nt: TGTGCCAGCAGTCCTTTCTACGCCGGACGGAGAGTCGATTCACCCCTCCACTTT

clone_size: NA
v_call: TRBV19
cdr3_length: 17
j_call: TRBJ2-5
d_call: NA
cdr3_aa: CASSTGPGLQHQETQYF
cdr3_nt: TGTGCCAGTAGTACCGGCCCCGGACTCCAGCACCAAGAGACCCAGTACTTC

clone_size: many
v_call: TRBV3-1
cdr3_length: 13
j_call: TRBJ2-7
d_call: NA
cdr3_aa: CASSPQTGYEQYF
cdr3_nt: TGTGCCAGCAGCCCCCAAACAGGGTACGAGCAGTACTTC

clone_size: many
v_call: TRBV2
cdr3_length: 16
j_call: TRBJ1-4
d_call: NA
cdr3_aa: CASSEAPLGSDEKLFF
cdr3_nt: TGTGCCAGCAGTGAAGCCCCGCTGGGTTCAGATGAAAAACTGTTTTTT

clone_size: NA
v_call: TRBV7-9
cdr3_length: 13
j_call: TRBJ2-5
d_call: NA
cdr3_aa: CASSSGHQETQYF
cdr3_nt: TGTGCCAGCAGCTCGGGACATCAAGAGACCCAGTACTTC

clone_size: many
v_call: TRBV27
cdr3_length: 14
j_call: TRBJ1-5
d_call: NA
cdr3_aa: CASSLDPGAQPQHF
cdr3_nt: TGTGCCAGCAGTTTAGACCCAGGGGCCCAGCCCCAGCATTTT

clone_size: few
v_call: TRBV20-1
cdr3_length: 13
j_call: TRBJ2-7
d_call: TRBD2
cdr3_aa: CSATPGGFYEQYF
cdr3_nt: TGCAGTGCCACCCCGGGGGGGTTCTACGAGCAGTACTTC

clone_size: NA
v_call: TRBV5-1
cdr3_length: 16
j_call: TRBJ2-1
d_call: NA
cdr3_aa: CASSSSPSGAYNEQFF
cdr3_nt: TGCGCCAGCAGCTCCAGCCCGTCCGGGGCCTACAATGAGCAGTTCTTC

clone_size: many
v_call: TRBV19
cdr3_length: 13
j_call: TRBJ1-6
d_call: NA
cdr3_aa: CASSPARNSPLHF
cdr3_nt: TGTGCCAGTAGTCCCGCCCGAAATTCACCCCTCCACTTT

clone_size: few
v_call: TRBV5-5
cdr3_length: 16
j_call: TRBJ1-1
d_call: TRBD1
cdr3_aa: CASSSNRGSGNTEAFF
cdr3_nt: TGTGCCAGCAGCTCGAACAGGGGGTCTGGGAACACTGAAGCTTTCTTT

clone_size: many
v_call: TRBV12-3/TRBV12-4
cdr3_length: 16
j_call: TRBJ2-3
d_call: TRBD2
cdr3_aa: CASSLIPGGLTDTQYF
cdr3_nt: TGTGCCAGCAGTTTAATACCGGGGGGGCTGACAGATACGCAGTATTTT

clone_size: many
v_call: TRBV4-2
cdr3_length: 15
j_call: TRBJ2-7
d_call: NA
cdr3_aa: CASSQEPGDLYQQYF
cdr3_nt: TGTGCCAGCAGCCAAGAGCCCGGGGATCTCTACCAGCAGTACTTC

clone_size: NA
v_call: TRBV20-1
cdr3_length: 15
j_call: TRBJ1-1
d_call: NA
cdr3_aa: CSASQRRARGTEAFF
cdr3_nt: TGCAGTGCCTCTCAACGAAGGGCTAGGGGCACTGAAGCTTTCTTT

clone_size: few
v_call: TRBV12-3/TRBV12-4
cdr3_length: 16
j_call: TRBJ2-3
d_call: TRBD2
cdr3_aa: CASSARLAGGPNTQYF
cdr3_nt: TGTGCCAGCAGTGCGCGACTAGCGGGGGGGCCAAATACGCAGTATTTT

clone_size: NA
v_call: TRBV12-3/TRBV12-4
cdr3_length: 11
j_call: TRBJ2-1
d_call: NA
cdr3_aa: CASTAANEQFF
cdr3_nt: TGTGCCAGCACCGCGGCAAATGAGCAGTTCTTC

clone_size: few
v_call: TRBV2
cdr3_length: 14
j_call: TRBJ2-5
d_call: NA
cdr3_aa: CASSESTNQETQYF
cdr3_nt: TGTGCCAGCAGTGAAAGTACAAACCAAGAGACCCAGTACTTC

clone_size: many
v_call: TRBV6-6
cdr3_length: 12
j_call: TRBJ2-7
d_call: NA
cdr3_aa: CASSSRQREQYF
cdr3_nt: TGTGCCAGCAGTTCCCGACAGCGCGAGCAGTACTTC

clone_size: NA
v_call: TRBV10-3
cdr3_length: 11
j_call: TRBJ2-7
d_call: NA
cdr3_aa: CAISVGAEHYF
cdr3_nt: TGTGCCATCAGTGTCGGGGCCGAGCACTACTTC

clone_size: few
v_call: TRBV6-5
cdr3_length: 14
j_call: TRBJ1-2
d_call: TRBD1
cdr3_aa: CASSTRTGGYGYTF
cdr3_nt: TGTGCCAGCAGTACCCGGACAGGTGGCTATGGCTACACCTTC

clone_size: NA
v_call: TRBV2
cdr3_length: 14
j_call: TRBJ2-2
d_call: TRBD1
cdr3_aa: CATQGAQSTGELFF
cdr3_nt: TGTGCCACCCAGGGGGCGCAGAGCACCGGGGAGCTGTTTTTT

clone_size: many
v_call: TRBV7-3
cdr3_length: 15
j_call: TRBJ2-1
d_call: TRBD2
cdr3_aa: CASRPAGTSGNEQFF
cdr3_nt: TGTGCCAGCAGGCCCGCCGGGACTAGCGGCAATGAGCAGTTCTTC

clone_size: NA
v_call: TRBV2
cdr3_length: 17
j_call: TRBJ2-3
d_call: TRBD2
cdr3_aa: CASTGLAGGPFTDTQYF
cdr3_nt: TGTGCCAGCACTGGACTAGCGGGGGGGCCTTTTACAGATACGCAGTATTTT

clone_size: NA
v_call: TRBV18
cdr3_length: 16
j_call: TRBJ2-2
d_call: NA
cdr3_aa: CASSPRAGANTGELFF
cdr3_nt: TGTGCCAGCTCACCACGAGCAGGGGCGAACACCGGGGAGCTGTTTTTT

clone_size: many
v_call: TRBV27
cdr3_length: 12
j_call: TRBJ2-7
d_call: NA
cdr3_aa: CAAGGGRHEQYF
cdr3_nt: TGTGCCGCCGGAGGGGGCCGGCACGAGCAGTACTTC

clone_size: NA
v_call: TRBV5-5
cdr3_length: 13
j_call: TRBJ1-1
d_call: NA
cdr3_aa: CASSFRVWTGAFF
cdr3_nt: TGCGCCAGCAGCTTCAGAGTTTGGACTGGAGCTTTCTTT

clone_size: NA
v_call: TRBV18
cdr3_length: 19
j_call: TRBJ1-4
d_call: NA
cdr3_aa: CASSTGFGRGRETNEKLFF
cdr3_nt: TGTGCCAGCTCAACAGGATTTGGTCGGGGGCGCGAAACTAATGAAAAACTGTTTTTT

clone_size: many
v_call: TRBV5-1
cdr3_length: 14
j_call: TRBJ2-5
d_call: NA
cdr3_aa: CASSLWGQGETQYF
cdr3_nt: TGCGCCAGCAGCTTGTGGGGCCAGGGAGAGACCCAGTACTTC

clone_size: many
v_call: TRBV12-3/TRBV12-4
cdr3_length: 13
j_call: TRBJ1-1
d_call: NA
cdr3_aa: CASRLRPQWEAFF
cdr3_nt: TGTGCCAGCAGATTGCGACCCCAGTGGGAAGCTTTCTTT

clone_size: many
v_call: TRBV28
cdr3_length: 14
j_call: TRBJ1-1
d_call: NA
cdr3_aa: CASSSPGPSGRAFF
cdr3_nt: TGTGCCAGCAGTTCGCCCGGACCTTCTGGCAGAGCTTTCTTT

clone_size: many
v_call: TRBV5-5
cdr3_length: 15
j_call: TRBJ2-5
d_call: NA
cdr3_aa: CASSQGTLQQETQYF
cdr3_nt: TGTGCCAGCAGCCAAGGGACGCTCCAACAAGAGACCCAGTACTTC

clone_size: many
v_call: TRBV12-3/TRBV12-4
cdr3_length: 13
j_call: TRBJ1-2
d_call: TRBD1
cdr3_aa: CASSGQGTYGYTF
cdr3_nt: TGTGCCAGCAGTGGACAGGGCACCTATGGCTACACCTTC

clone_size: many
v_call: TRBV7-9
cdr3_length: 13
j_call: TRBJ1-5
d_call: NA
cdr3_aa: CASSLVGNQPQHF
cdr3_nt: TGTGCCAGCAGCTTAGTTGGAAATCAGCCCCAGCATTTT

clone_size: many
v_call: TRBV28
cdr3_length: 16
j_call: TRBJ1-1
d_call: NA
cdr3_aa: CASIQVGQGLGTEAFF
cdr3_nt: TGTGCCAGCATCCAAGTGGGGCAGGGTCTGGGCACTGAAGCTTTCTTT

clone_size: once
v_call: TRBV4-1
cdr3_length: 14
j_call: TRBJ2-5
d_call: TRBD2
cdr3_aa: CASSQVAGEETQYF
cdr3_nt: TGCGCCAGCAGCCAAGTTGCGGGGGAAGAGACCCAGTACTTC

clone_size: NA
v_call: TRBV7-2
cdr3_length: 15
j_call: TRBJ2-1
d_call: NA
cdr3_aa: CASSFGRASYNEQFF
cdr3_nt: TGTGCCAGCAGCTTCGGACGGGCTTCCTACAATGAGCAATTCTTC

clone_size: many
v_call: TRBV7-6
cdr3_length: 12
j_call: TRBJ2-1
d_call: TRBD2
cdr3_aa: CASAGGRDEQFF
cdr3_nt: TGTGCCAGCGCGGGGGGCCGGGATGAGCAGTTCTTC

clone_size: few
v_call: TRBV6-1
cdr3_length: 12
j_call: TRBJ1-2
d_call: TRBD1
cdr3_aa: CARWTGGYGYTF
cdr3_nt: TGTGCCAGGTGGACAGGGGGCTATGGTTACACCTTC

clone_size: many
v_call: TRBV28
cdr3_length: 15
j_call: TRBJ1-5
d_call: NA
cdr3_aa: CASSPTGQINQPQHF
cdr3_nt: TGTGCCAGCAGTCCAACCGGGCAGATAAATCAGCCCCAGCATTTT

clone_size: NA
v_call: TRBV20-1
cdr3_length: 12
j_call: TRBJ2-5
d_call: TRBD1
cdr3_aa: CSAVDRVETQYF
cdr3_nt: TGCAGTGCTGTGGACAGGGTCGAGACCCAGTACTTC

clone_size: many
v_call: TRBV4-1
cdr3_length: 11
j_call: TRBJ2-3
d_call: NA
cdr3_aa: CASSQGRSQYF
cdr3_nt: TGCGCCAGCAGCCAGGGACGTTCGCAGTATTTT

clone_size: many
v_call: TRBV2
cdr3_length: 12
j_call: TRBJ1-2
d_call: NA
cdr3_aa: CASRTGSYGYTF
cdr3_nt: TGTGCCAGCAGAACAGGCAGCTATGGCTACACCTTC

clone_size: NA
v_call: TRBV6-1
cdr3_length: 11
j_call: TRBJ2-1
d_call: NA
cdr3_aa: CASSNYDEQFF
cdr3_nt: TGTGCCAGCAGTAACTACGATGAGCAGTTCTTC

clone_size: many
v_call: TRBV18
cdr3_length: 15
j_call: TRBJ2-5
d_call: TRBD2
cdr3_aa: CASSPLAGIQETQYF
cdr3_nt: TGTGCCAGCTCACCGCTAGCGGGGATTCAAGAGACCCAGTACTTC

clone_size: many
v_call: TRBV28
cdr3_length: 15
j_call: TRBJ2-7
d_call: TRBD1
cdr3_aa: CASIQAGTGAYEQYF
cdr3_nt: TGTGCCAGCATCCAAGCCGGGACAGGAGCTTACGAGCAGTACTTC

clone_size: many
v_call: TRBV7-9
cdr3_length: 16
j_call: TRBJ2-7
d_call: TRBD2
cdr3_aa: CASSLAREGWFAEQYF
cdr3_nt: TGTGCCAGCAGCTTAGCGCGGGAGGGGTGGTTCGCCGAGCAGTACTTC

clone_size: many
v_call: TRBV5-1
cdr3_length: 17
j_call: TRBJ1-5
d_call: NA
cdr3_aa: CASSLGDTSGSNQPQHF
cdr3_nt: TGCGCCAGCAGCTTGGGGGACACCAGTGGGAGCAATCAGCCCCAGCATTTT

clone_size: many
v_call: TRBV4-1
cdr3_length: 17
j_call: TRBJ1-2
d_call: TRBD1
cdr3_aa: CASSPASTGQVNYGYTF
cdr3_nt: TGCGCCAGCAGCCCAGCATCAACGGGACAGGTTAACTATGGCTACACCTTC